This is a list of T cell receptor beta chains from one sample in a study of CD8+ T cells in alopecia areata. Only in-frame clones appear in the TCRdb table, and some are missing; sequencing was by immunoSEQ multiplex PCR. The table shows around 4,100 clones, with 69% occurring only once. The source was skin, collected at week 24, from a patient treated with tofacitinib. The receptors were sampled from a human donor with alopecia areata. Each CDR3 is given with its conserved first and last residue. Fields, in order: clone size, V gene, J gene, D gene, CDR3 DNA, CDR3 protein. D genes are given only for firm matches. Some rows have no size entry. The others give once, few or many, or a class for an expanded clone.

few	TRBV18	TRBJ2-7	TRBD1	TGTGCCAGCTCACCAGACGGGACAGGGTCCTACGAGCAGTACTTC	CASSPDGTGSYEQYF
NA	TRBV6-6	TRBJ2-6	NA	TGTGCCAGCAGGATGAGCTCTGGGGCCAACGTCCTGACTTTC	CASRMSSGANVLTF
NA	TRBV6-6	TRBJ2-2	NA	TGTGCCAGCAGTAGGGGGGGCAGTAACGGGGAGCTGTTTTTT	CASSRGGSNGELFF
NA	TRBV7-9	TRBJ2-5	TRBD2	TGTGCCAGCAGCTTCGGGGGGGCGGGGGGCGCCGAAGAGACCCAGTACTTC	CASSFGGAGGAEETQYF
NA	TRBV10-3	TRBJ1-5	NA	TGTGCCATCAGTGACGCGGAAAAGGGAAGCAATCAGCCCCAGCATTTT	CAISDAEKGSNQPQHF
large	TRBV19	TRBJ1-2	TRBD1	TGTGCCAGTCCCCGAGGGACAGGGCCCCTTTATGGCTACACCTTC	CASPRGTGPLYGYTF
NA	TRBV11-2	TRBJ2-7	NA	TGTGCCAGCAGCTTAGATCCCACGTTCTCCTACGAGCAGTACTTC	CASSLDPTFSYEQYF
NA	TRBV30	TRBJ1-3	NA	TGTGCCTGGAGTGTACAGGGAAACACCATATATTTT	CAWSVQGNTIYF
NA	TRBV25-1	TRBJ2-1	TRBD2	TGTGCCAGCAGTGCCCCCGGAGCGGGAACGTACAATGAGCAGTTCTTC	CASSAPGAGTYNEQFF
NA	TRBV2	TRBJ2-1	NA	TGTGCCAGCAGGGATCCTAGGACAAGGGTTGGGAATGAGCAGTTCTTC	CASRDPRTRVGNEQFF
NA	TRBV29-1	TRBJ2-1	TRBD2	TGCAGCGTTGACGGGAGGAACAATGAGCAGTTCTTC	CSVDGRNNEQFF
NA	TRBV7-9	TRBJ2-7	NA	TGTGCCAGCAGCTTAGTCCAAATCGAGCAGTACTTC	CASSLVQIEQYF
few	TRBV5-1	TRBJ2-7	NA	TGCGCCAGCAGCTTGGGCAGGGCGTACGAGCAGTACTTC	CASSLGRAYEQYF
NA	TRBV6-5	TRBJ2-1	NA	TGTGCCAGCAGTTACGAAGCGGTGGGGTTCAATGAGCAGTTCTTC	CASSYEAVGFNEQFF
NA	TRBV11-2	TRBJ1-2	NA	TGTGCCAGCAGCTTCGGGCAGTTCTATGGCTACACCTTC	CASSFGQFYGYTF
NA	TRBV5-1	TRBJ2-2	TRBD1	TGCGCCAGCAGCTTGGTAACAGGGGGCCCCGGGGAGCTGTTTTTT	CASSLVTGGPGELFF
NA	TRBV7-9	TRBJ2-3	NA	TGTGCCAGCGGACGGGACACAGATACGCAGTATTTT	CASGRDTDTQYF
NA	TRBV10-3	TRBJ1-4	NA	TGTGCCATCAGTGAGGGGGGCAGACTTAATGAAAAACTGTTTTTT	CAISEGGRLNEKLFF
NA	TRBV10-3	TRBJ2-7	NA	TGTGCCACAAATCTTGCCGGCGAGCAGTACTTC	CATNLAGEQYF
NA	TRBV7-2	TRBJ2-7	NA	TGTGCCAGCAGCTTATTTGCGGGTGATTCCTCGGGGGCCTACGAGCAGTACTTC	CASSLFAGDSSGAYEQYF
NA	TRBV10-3	TRBJ2-7	TRBD1	TGTGGAACGCGGGCAGGGGGCGTTGACGAGCAGTACTTC	CGTRAGGVDEQYF
NA	TRBV10-3	TRBJ2-1	TRBD1	TGTGCCATCAGGGGGACAGGGGAAGGCAATGAGCAGTTCTTC	CAIRGTGEGNEQFF
NA	TRBV19	TRBJ2-7	TRBD2	TGTGCCAGTAGAGCAGCGGGGGCCTACGAGCAGTACTTC	CASRAAGAYEQYF
NA	TRBV4-1	TRBJ1-5	TRBD1	TGCGCCAGCAGCCAAATAGGACAGGGGAGAAATCAGCCCCAGCATTTT	CASSQIGQGRNQPQHF
NA	TRBV10-3	TRBJ2-6	NA	TGTGCCACCGAGGGGGGCTCTGGGGCCAACGTCCTGACTTTC	CATEGGSGANVLTF
NA	TRBV27	TRBJ2-7	TRBD1	TGTGCCAGCAGTCCCACAGGGGGCGGCTACGAGCAGTACTTC	CASSPTGGGYEQYF
few	TRBV5-1	TRBJ2-7	TRBD1	TGCGCCAGCAGCTTGTCGACAGGGGACGAGCAGTACTTC	CASSLSTGDEQYF
few	TRBV11-2	TRBJ2-5	TRBD2	TGTGCCAGCAGCCCCGGGATAGCGGGGTCAATGGCCGGGGAGACCCAGTACTTC	CASSPGIAGSMAGETQYF
NA	TRBV29-1	TRBJ2-7	NA	TGCAGCGTTGAAGATAGCCGGGATTCCTACGAGCAGTACTTC	CSVEDSRDSYEQYF
NA	TRBV4-3	TRBJ2-1	TRBD2	TGCGCCAGCAGCCTTGGACTAGCGGGGGGGGATGAGCAGTTCTTC	CASSLGLAGGDEQFF
NA	TRBV6-6	TRBJ1-1	NA	TGTGCCAGCCTCTATCGGGGGAACACTGAAGCTTTCTTT	CASLYRGNTEAFF
NA	TRBV7-2	TRBJ2-3	NA	TGTGCCAGCGGGACTAGCACAGATACGCAGTATTTT	CASGTSTDTQYF
NA	TRBV5-5	TRBJ2-4	NA	TGTGCCAGCAGCTTACTGCGGGATGTAATAGCCAAAAACATTCAGTACTTC	CASSLLRDVIAKNIQYF
NA	TRBV6-5	TRBJ2-7	NA	TGTGCCAGCGAGGACTCGCAACCCCCCTACGAGCAGTACTTC	CASEDSQPPYEQYF
once	TRBV4-3	TRBJ1-2	NA	TGCGCCAGCAGAGGGACGGCAAACTATGGCTACACCTTC	CASRGTANYGYTF
NA	TRBV4-3	TRBJ2-3	TRBD2	TGCGCCAGCAGCCAACAAGCACTAGCGGGGGCCACAGATACGCAGTATTTT	CASSQQALAGATDTQYF
NA	TRBV29-1	TRBJ2-7	NA	TGCGGCGTTGAAGATAGCCGGGATTCCTACGAGCAGTACTTC	CGVEDSRDSYEQYF
large	TRBV5-1	TRBJ2-7	TRBD1	TGCGCCAGCAGCCAAGATACAGGGGGACGCGAGCAGTACTTC	CASSQDTGGREQYF
NA	TRBV7-9	TRBJ2-7	TRBD1	TGTGCCAGCAGCCCCGTCGTCGGCCGGGACAGGGTGGTCTCCTACGAGCAGTACTTC	CASSPVVGRDRVVSYEQYF
NA	TRBV5-1	TRBJ2-5	NA	TGCGCCAGCAGCTCGACTGAGACCCAGTACTTC	CASSSTETQYF
NA	TRBV4-1	TRBJ2-4	NA	TGCGCCAGCAGCCTCCCACCCGGGAACATTCAGTACTTC	CASSLPPGNIQYF
NA	TRBV2	TRBJ2-2	TRBD2	TGTGCCAGTGAGCGGGGTACGGACACCGGGGAGCTGTTTTTT	CASERGTDTGELFF
NA	TRBV7-9	TRBJ2-7	NA	TGTGCCAGCAGCGGCGTAGCGGAGGACCCCTACGAGCAGTACTTC	CASSGVAEDPYEQYF
NA	TRBV7-2	TRBJ1-4	TRBD1	TGTGCCAGCAGCTTAGTGGCAGGGACAGGGAGGGAAAAACTGTTTTTT	CASSLVAGTGREKLFF
NA	TRBV7-2	TRBJ2-2	TRBD1	TGTGCCAGCAGCTCAGGGACAGCTTTGAACACCGGGGAGCTGTTTTTT	CASSSGTALNTGELFF
NA	TRBV4-2	TRBJ1-3	NA	TGTGCCAGCAGCCAAGATCACGGTGGAAACACCATATATTTT	CASSQDHGGNTIYF
few	TRBV7-2	TRBJ2-5	NA	TGTGCCAGCTCGTTGGGGGGCGGTCCCCTGGAGACCCAGTACTTC	CASSLGGGPLETQYF
few	TRBV7-9	TRBJ2-1	TRBD2	TGTGCCAGCAGCCCACCGACTAGCGGGGGGGGATTCTACAATGAGCAGTTCTTC	CASSPPTSGGGFYNEQFF